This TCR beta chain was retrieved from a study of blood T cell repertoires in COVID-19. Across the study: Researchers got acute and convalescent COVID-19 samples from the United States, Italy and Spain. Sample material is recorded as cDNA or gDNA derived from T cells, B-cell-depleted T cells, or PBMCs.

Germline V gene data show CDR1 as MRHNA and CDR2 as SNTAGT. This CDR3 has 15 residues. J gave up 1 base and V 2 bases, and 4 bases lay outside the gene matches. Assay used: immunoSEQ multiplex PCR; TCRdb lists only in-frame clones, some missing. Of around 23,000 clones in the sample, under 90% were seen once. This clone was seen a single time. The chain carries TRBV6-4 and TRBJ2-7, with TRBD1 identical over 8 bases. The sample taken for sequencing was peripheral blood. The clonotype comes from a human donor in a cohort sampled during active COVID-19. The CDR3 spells CASSDTGQGSYEQYF. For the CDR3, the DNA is TGTGCCAGCAGTGACACAGGACAGGGATCCTACGAGCAGTACTTC.